The 21 T cell receptor beta chains reported below all come from one sample, sequenced in a study of PD-L1 blockade in urothelial cancer (dated by TCRdb to about 2017). Library prep was done by the immunoSEQ multiplex PCR assay. This is the immuneACCESS table as TCRdb keeps it, with only in-frame sequences that have V and J called. A part of the clones is gone; compared with another copy, unresolved V genes explain less than half, and the rest is unexplained. A total of some 45,000 clones appear in this sample, around 88% of them only once. Roughly 3.9% of the sample lies in the top ten. The material sequenced was PBMCs, taken around atezolizumab (anti-PD-L1) treatment. These receptors all come from an elderly man with urothelial cancer.

This clone appeared a single time. The chain uses TRBV28 and TRBJ2-5; 7 nucleotides match TRBD1. CDR1 is MDHEN, CDR2 SYDVKM, per germline. V was clipped by 5 bases and J by 4 bases; unmatched bases: 13. This CDR3 has 16 amino acids. CDR3 protein: CASSHLDRPRGETQYF. The DNA of the CDR3 is TGTGCCAGCAGTCACTTGGACAGGCCCCGGGGAGAGACCCAGTACTTC.

This clone showed up just once. This chain links TRBV19 with TRBJ2-7; the match to TRBD1 covers 10 bases. The germline CDR1 and CDR2 sequences are LNHDA and SQIVND (reference sequence). There are 14 residues in the CDR3. The V gene end was trimmed by 7 bases and the J gene end by 2 bases; junction bases not matched to a gene: 5. In DNA form, the CDR3 reads TGTGCCAGTACCAAGACAGGGGGCGCCTACGAGCAGTACTTC. Residues: CASTKTGGAYEQYF. The full variable domain, in which reference TRBV19 and TRBJ2-7 provide the parts outside the CDR3, is DGGITQSPKYLFRKEGQNVTLSCEQNLNHDAMYWYRQDPGQGLRLIYYSQIVNDFQKGDIAEGYSVSREKKESFPLTVTSAQKNPTAFYLCASTKTGGAYEQYFGPGTRLTVT.

J is TRBJ2-1 and V is TRBV4-2; D perhaps matches TRBD2 (5 bases). This CDR3 comprises 13 residues. Germline values: CDR1 LGHNA, CDR2 YNFKEQ. The V end was cut by 2 bases, the J end by 9 bases, with 11 bases between. Here the CDR3 reads CASSQTPGIEQFF. CDR3 in DNA: TGTGCCAGCAGCCAAACCCCGGGGATTGAGCAGTTCTTC.

This rearrangement joins TRBV10-3 to TRBJ2-2, with TRBD1 as a possible D gene (5 bases). The CDR3 loop spans 13 amino acids. Germline CDR1 is ENHRY and CDR2 is SYGVKD. V was pared by 6 bases and J by 3 bases, with 8 bases between. CDR3 coding DNA: TGTGCCATCAGGGCCAGGGACACCGGGGAGCTGTTTTTT. Translation gives CAIRARDTGELFF.

The chain has TRBV4-1 and TRBJ2-7, with D perhaps TRBD1 (5 bases). The CDR3 is 16 residues long. Trimming cost V 4 bases and J 2 bases, with 18 bases left between them. Germline-derived CDR1 and CDR2 are MGHRA and YSYEKL. The CDR3 DNA reads as TGCGCCAGCAGCCCCCTATGGGCGGACACCACCTACGAGCAGTACTTC. The encoded protein is CASSPLWADTTYEQYF.

The chain couples TRBV25-1 to TRBJ1-1; 7 bases map to TRBD1. This CDR3 region has 15 residues. From germline, CDR1 is MGHDK and CDR2 SYGVNS. The V segment lost 6 bases and the J segment 0 bases; nucleotides outside the gene matches: 7. This CDR3 reads CASRRTGSMNTEAFF. The CDR3, as DNA: TGTGCCAGCAGAAGGACAGGATCAATGAACACTGAAGCTTTCTTT.

This sequence joins TRBV7-2 and TRBJ2-7, with D hard to call. The CDR3 is 12 amino acids. Germline CDR1 reads SGHTA; CDR2 reads FQGNSA. Deletions cut 2 bases from V and 7 bases from J, with 9 bases between. Here the CDR3 DNA reads TGTGCCAGCAGCTTAATGAGGAAGGAGCAGTACTTC. Protein: CASSLMRKEQYF.

The chain's CDR3 is CASSLNGQGGELFF. The CDR3 DNA reads as TGTGCCAGCAGCTTAAATGGACAGGGTGGGGAGCTGTTTTTT. This rearrangement joins TRBV7-2 to TRBJ2-2, with 8 bases that match TRBD1. The CDR3 loop spans 14 amino acids. The germline V gene has CDR1 SGHTA and CDR2 FQGNSA. V lost 2 bases to trimming and J lost 8 bases; unmatched junction nucleotides: 4.

The J gene is TRBJ2-7, the V gene TRBV6-6, with 10 bases matching TRBD1. The CDR3 runs to 15 residues. Germline CDR1 reads MNHNY; CDR2 reads SVGAGI (reference sequence). With 4 bases clipped from V and 7 bases from J, the junction kept 10 bases outside the gene matches. CDR3: CASSSRQGAGGEQYF. The CDR3 DNA follows: TGTGCCAGCAGTTCAAGACAGGGGGCTGGAGGAGAGCAGTACTTC.

The chain combines TRBV7-2 with TRBJ2-7, with D maybe TRBD2 (6 bases). CDR1 SGHTA and CDR2 FQGNSA come from the germline V gene. The ends were cut back, 4 bases at V and 9 bases at J, with 19 bases in the middle. CDR3 length: 14 amino acids. This CDR3 is CASSSSGSGLLQYF. DNA for the CDR3: TGTGCCAGCAGCTCGAGCGGGTCGGGTTTACTGCAGTACTTC. Full variable domain (missing parts from reference TRBV7-2 and TRBJ2-7): GAGVSQSPSNKVTEKGKDVELRCDPISGHTALYWYRQSLGQGLEFLIYFQGNSAPDKSGLPSDRFSAERTGGSVSTLTIQRTQQEDSAVYLCASSSSGSGLLQYFGPGTRLTVT.

This chain's CDR3 is CASSQRYRAGYTF. CDR3 bases: TGTGCCAGCAGTCAGAGGTACAGGGCTGGCTACACCTTC. The chain joins TRBV7-2 to TRBJ1-2; the D gene is possibly TRBD1 (6 bases). Trimming took off 6 bases at V and 7 bases at J, with 15 bases between the two ends. The CDR3 loop spans 13 amino acids. Germline V lookup: CDR1 SGHTA, CDR2 FQGNSA. The full variable domain, its missing parts supplied by reference TRBV7-2 and TRBJ1-2, is GAGVSQSPSNKVTEKGKDVELRCDPISGHTALYWYRQSLGQGLEFLIYFQGNSAPDKSGLPSDRFSAERTGGSVSTLTIQRTQQEDSAVYLCASSQRYRAGYTFGSGTRLTVV.

The V call is TRBV6-5, the J call TRBJ2-3; 14 bases are shared with TRBD2. Losses at the gene ends were 2 bases for V and 5 bases for J; bases not matched to a gene: 3. The CDR3 loop spans 16 amino acids. The germline V gene has CDR1 MNHEY and CDR2 SVGAGI. In DNA, the CDR3 is TGTGCCAGCAGTTACGGAGGGACTAGCGGGAGAGATACGCAGTATTTT. It encodes CASSYGGTSGRDTQYF.

This chain links TRBV27 with TRBJ1-1; possible D gene TRBD1, 5 bases. Germline V lookup: CDR1 MNHEY, CDR2 SMNVEV (reference sequence). This CDR3 is 13 amino acids long. V lost 8 bases to trimming and J lost 1 base, with 11 bases between them. The CDR3 sequence: CASYGRGNTEAFF. CDR3 DNA: TGTGCCAGCTATGGAAGGGGGAACACTGAAGCTTTCTTT.

This clone was counted once. V and J are TRBV5-4 and TRBJ2-1; D is perhaps TRBD1 (6 bases). The germline V gene encodes CDR1 SGHNT and CDR2 YYREEE (reference sequence). The CDR3 has 14 residues. The ends were cut back, 2 bases at V and 8 bases at J, with 14 bases in the middle. The chain's CDR3 is CASSFVQGSDEQFF. The CDR3 nucleotides read TGTGCCAGCAGCTTCGTGCAGGGGTCCGATGAGCAGTTCTTC.

V is TRBV11-1 and J is TRBJ2-5; 7 nucleotides agree with TRBD2. Germline V gene data show CDR1 as SGHAT and CDR2 as FQDESV (reference sequence). There are 14 residues in the CDR3. V shed 7 bases and J 2 bases; nucleotides not matched to a gene: 7. The CDR3 here is CASTPSGVQETQYF. The CDR3 region has the DNA TGTGCCAGCACCCCCAGCGGGGTACAAGAGACCCAGTACTTC.

J is TRBJ2-6 and V is TRBV7-9; 8 positions match TRBD2. Germline CDR1 SEHNR, CDR2 FQNEAQ (reference sequence). J was trimmed by 2 bases and V by 5 bases; bases with no gene match: 5. The CDR3 runs 16 residues. CDR3 sequence: CASSQGGGPGANVLTF. Written as DNA, the CDR3 is TGTGCCAGCAGCCAGGGCGGGGGGCCTGGGGCCAACGTCCTGACTTTC.

V usage is TRBV5-1 and J usage is TRBJ2-2, with 11 bases that match TRBD2. The CDR3 sequence is 15 residues long. V was pared by 6 bases and J by 3 bases, with 4 bases of the junction left unmatched. CDR1 and CDR2 from the germline V gene are SGHRS and YFSETQ. The CDR3 protein is CASTGTSGYTGELFF. The DNA of the CDR3 is TGCGCCAGCACCGGGACTAGCGGATACACCGGGGAGCTGTTTTTT.

The genes are TRBV28 and TRBJ1-2; 7 nucleotides match TRBD1. V was pared by 6 bases and J by 4 bases, with 8 bases of the junction left unmatched. CDR1 is MDHEN and CDR2 is SYDVKM in the germline V gene. The CDR3 extends over 14 amino acids. The CDR3 is CASSALRGVYGYTF. The CDR3 DNA sequence: TGTGCCAGCAGCGCTCTCAGGGGGGTCTATGGCTACACCTTC.

The rearrangement uses TRBV7-2 and TRBJ2-3; unclear D gene. The length of the CDR3 is 14 residues. Germline values: CDR1 SGHTA, CDR2 FQGNSA. Deletions cut 5 bases from V and 2 bases from J, with 11 bases between. The CDR3 region has the DNA TGTGCCAGCAGCCAGGATCTTAACACAGATACGCAGTATTTT. Its protein product is CASSQDLNTDTQYF. The whole variable domain, filled in from reference TRBV7-2 and TRBJ2-3, reads GAGVSQSPSNKVTEKGKDVELRCDPISGHTALYWYRQSLGQGLEFLIYFQGNSAPDKSGLPSDRFSAERTGGSVSTLTIQRTQQEDSAVYLCASSQDLNTDTQYFGPGTRLTVL.

J is TRBJ2-5 and V is TRBV5-1, with D perhaps TRBD2 (6 bases). Germline V lookup: CDR1 SGHRS, CDR2 YFSETQ. The CDR3 runs to 15 residues. Trimming removed 3 bases from V and 1 base from J, with 13 bases in between. The CDR3 nucleotides are TGCGCCAGCAGCTCTGAGGGGAGGCTCCAAGAGACCCAGTACTTC. Translated, it gives CASSSEGRLQETQYF.

The chain couples TRBV15 to TRBJ1-2; 8 bases line up with TRBD1. The CDR3 spans 13 residues. With 0 bases clipped from V and 8 bases from J, the junction kept 2 bases outside the gene matches. Germline CDR1 reads LNHNV; CDR2 reads YYDKDF (reference sequence). CDR3: CATSRDTGGGYTF. In DNA, the CDR3 is TGTGCCACCAGCAGAGATACAGGGGGAGGCTACACCTTC.